A selection of T cell receptor beta chains follows, all from one sample in a study of blood T cell repertoires in COVID-19. Measured with immunoSEQ multiplex PCR; TCRdb has only the in-frame clones, and not every one. Of 200,000 to 250,000 clones detected, roughly nine tenths appear once; the ten largest clones hold roughly 10%. The sequenced sample was PBMCs or T cells enriched from blood (not recorded which). The receptors derive from a man aged 30-40 years who had recovered from COVID-19. Both conserved end residues are part of each CDR3. Each record gives: V gene, J gene, clone size, D gene, CDR3 protein, CDR3 DNA. A D gene is named only where the DNA matches it firmly. Clone sizes are given selectively: once, few, many, or a class where the clone is expanded.

TRBV5-5	TRBJ2-7	.	TRBD1	CATQTGSSYEQYF	TGTGCCACGCAGACAGGGTCTTCCTACGAGCAGTACTTC
TRBV12-3/TRBV12-4	TRBJ2-7	.	TRBD1	CASRLDRVGEQYF	TGTGCCAGCAGATTGGACAGGGTTGGGGAGCAGTACTTC
TRBV28	TRBJ1-5	.	.	CASSLSINNQPQHF	TGTGCCAGCAGTTTATCCATCAATAATCAGCCCCAGCATTTT
TRBV7-2	TRBJ2-7	.	TRBD2	CASSSTSGRWEQYF	TGTGCCAGCAGCTCGACTAGCGGGAGGTGGGAGCAGTACTTC
TRBV7-9	TRBJ1-5	.	TRBD1	CASSLTGGADQPQHF	TGTGCCAGCAGCTTGACAGGGGGCGCGGATCAGCCCCAGCATTTT
TRBV7-2	TRBJ2-3	.	TRBD2	CASSLGSGSVDTQYF	TGTGCCAGCAGCTTAGGTAGCGGGAGTGTCGATACGCAGTATTTT
TRBV5-1	TRBJ1-4	.	.	CASSLIGATNEKLFF	TGCGCCAGCAGCTTGATCGGAGCCACTAATGAAAAACTGTTTTTT
TRBV7-4	TRBJ1-5	few	.	CPSSDAYGGGSNQPQHF	TGTCCCAGCAGCGACGCATACGGGGGGGGGAGCAATCAGCCCCAGCATTTT
TRBV7-9	TRBJ1-2	.	.	CASSLNGLALEGYTF	TGTGCCAGCAGCTTAAACGGCCTCGCCCTGGAGGGCTACACCTTC
TRBV19	TRBJ1-1	.	TRBD1	CASSVDRGPVAFF	TGTGCCAGTAGTGTCGACAGGGGCCCAGTCGCTTTCTTT
TRBV30	TRBJ2-7	.	TRBD1	CAWSLWTGPYEQYF	TGTGCCTGGAGTTTATGGACAGGCCCCTACGAGCAGTACTTC
TRBV12-5	TRBJ1-3	.	.	CASGLVLGQLRNTIYF	TGTGCTAGTGGTTTGGTTTTGGGGCAGTTGAGAAACACCATATATTTT
TRBV5-1	TRBJ2-3	.	.	CASSVTGSNWRETDTQYF	TGCGCCAGCAGCGTGACCGGGAGTAACTGGCGGGAAACAGATACGCAGTATTTT
TRBV5-1	TRBJ1-1	.	TRBD1	CASRSGQGVALNTEAFF	TGCGCCAGCAGATCCGGACAGGGGGTCGCCCTGAACACTGAAGCTTTCTTT
TRBV10-1	TRBJ2-7	.	TRBD2	CASSDRDYPYEQYF	TGCGCCAGCAGTGACCGGGACTATCCCTACGAGCAGTACTTC
TRBV12-5	TRBJ1-1	few	.	CASGLDQIEAFF	TGTGCTAGTGGTTTGGACCAGATTGAAGCTTTCTTT
TRBV6-5	TRBJ1-6	.	TRBD1	CASSPGQWIRSPLHF	TGTGCCAGCAGTCCGGGACAGTGGATTCGGTCACCCCTCCACTTT
TRBV9	TRBJ1-4	.	TRBD1	CASSVAGTGREKLFF	TGTGCCAGCAGCGTAGCCGGGACAGGGCGCGAAAAACTGTTTTTT
TRBV19	TRBJ1-2	.	TRBD1	CATRPGTGTNGYTF	TGTGCCACCCGCCCCGGGACAGGGACCAATGGCTACACCTTC
TRBV28	TRBJ2-3	.	TRBD2	CATTTSGTLSTDTQYF	TGTGCCACAACGACTAGCGGGACCCTTAGCACAGATACGCAGTATTTT
TRBV10-2	TRBJ1-4	.	.	CASSEQGGANEKLFF	TGCGCCAGCAGTGAGCAGGGAGGGGCTAATGAAAAACTGTTTTTT
TRBV24-1	TRBJ2-1	.	TRBD2	CATSSGTSGYNEQFF	TGTGCCACCAGTTCCGGGACTAGCGGTTACAATGAGCAGTTCTTC
TRBV5-1	TRBJ2-1	.	TRBD2	CASSLAAGAIYSEQFF	TGCGCCAGCAGCTTGGCGGCGGGAGCAATCTACTCTGAGCAGTTCTTC
TRBV2	TRBJ2-2	few	TRBD1	CASSSGRGTGELFF	TGTGCCAGCAGTAGCGGCAGGGGGACCGGGGAGCTGTTTTTT
TRBV2	TRBJ2-3	.	TRBD2	CASRERGPYTDTQYF	TGTGCCAGCAGGGAGCGGGGCCCATACACAGATACGCAGTATTTT
TRBV28	TRBJ1-4	.	TRBD1	CASSPLGQGYEKLFF	TGTGCCAGCAGTCCACTGGGACAGGGGTATGAAAAACTGTTTTTT
TRBV20-1	TRBJ2-7	.	.	CSGPQGYEQYF	TGCAGTGGACCACAGGGTTACGAGCAGTACTTC
TRBV4-2	TRBJ2-7	.	.	CASSQDRQGSNEQYF	TGTGCCAGCAGCCAAGATCGGCAGGGATCAAACGAGCAGTACTTC
TRBV12-3/TRBV12-4	TRBJ1-1	.	.	CASSLLKTEAFF	TGTGCCAGCAGTCTACTCAAGACTGAAGCTTTCTTT
TRBV2	TRBJ1-4	.	TRBD1	CASINLGQSNEKLFF	TGTGCCAGCATTAACTTGGGACAGTCGAATGAAAAACTGTTTTTT
TRBV4-1	TRBJ1-5	.	TRBD1	CASSQKGTGQYSNQPQHF	TGCGCCAGCAGCCAAAAAGGGACAGGGCAGTATAGCAATCAGCCCCAGCATTTT
TRBV27	TRBJ2-5	.	.	CASGLQETQYF	TGTGCCAGCGGCCTCCAAGAGACCCAGTACTTC
TRBV9	TRBJ1-6	few	.	CASSGRGGSKNSPLHF	TGTGCCAGCAGCGGAAGAGGGGGAAGCAAAAATTCACCCCTCCACTTT
TRBV24-1	TRBJ1-1	.	TRBD1	CATSDPGQGAEAFF	TGTGCCACCAGTGACCCCGGACAGGGGGCTGAAGCTTTCTTT
TRBV7-2	TRBJ2-1	.	TRBD2	CASSHAAGAYNEQFF	TGTGCCAGCAGCCACGCAGCGGGGGCGTACAATGAGCAGTTCTTC
TRBV6-5	TRBJ2-2	.	.	CASEQGQANTGELFF	TGTGCCAGCGAACAGGGACAAGCGAACACCGGGGAGCTGTTTTTT
TRBV6-5	TRBJ2-7	.	TRBD1	CASSYAGQGASYEQYF	TGTGCCAGCAGTTACGCCGGACAGGGGGCATCCTACGAGCAGTACTTC
TRBV14	TRBJ2-1	.	TRBD2	CASSQELAGARGQFF	TGTGCCAGCAGCCAAGAACTAGCGGGGGCCCGGGGTCAGTTCTTC
TRBV5-6	TRBJ2-2	.	.	CASSLLRGELFF	TGTGCCAGCAGCTTATTGAGGGGGGAGCTGTTTTTT
TRBV30	TRBJ1-1	once	TRBD1	CAWSVGLGTEVAFF	TGTGCCTGGAGTGTTGGATTGGGGACAGAGGTAGCTTTCTTT
TRBV5-4	TRBJ1-1	.	TRBD1	CASSTTGGNTEAFF	TGTGCCAGCTCAACGACAGGGGGGAACACTGAAGCTTTCTTT
TRBV5-1	TRBJ2-2	.	.	CASSLGLTNKGTGELFF	TGCGCCAGCAGCTTGGGACTAACCAACAAGGGAACCGGGGAGCTGTTTTTT
TRBV6-5	TRBJ2-1	.	TRBD2	CASNPGLAGSVEQFF	TGTGCCAGCAACCCGGGACTAGCGGGGTCGGTTGAGCAGTTCTTC
TRBV11-3	TRBJ2-7	few	.	CASSLNPRGEKYF	TGTGCCAGCAGCCTAAATCCAAGGGGTGAGAAGTACTTC
TRBV3-1/TRBV3-2	TRBJ2-1	once	TRBD2	CASSLLAGGSYNEQFF	TGTGCCAGCAGCCTACTAGCGGGAGGGTCTTACAATGAGCAGTTCTTC
TRBV5-4	TRBJ1-1	.	TRBD1	CASSAGTASMNTEAFF	TGTGCCAGCAGTGCCGGGACAGCGTCTATGAACACTGAAGCTTTCTTT
TRBV28	TRBJ1-2	.	.	CASSEYGYGYTF	TGTGCCAGCAGCGAGTATGGCTATGGCTACACCTTC
TRBV30	TRBJ2-7	.	TRBD2	CAWNRGGDEQYF	TGTGCCTGGAATCGTGGGGGGGACGAGCAGTACTTC
TRBV7-6	TRBJ1-2	.	.	CASSFSPGGFGGYTF	TGTGCCAGCAGCTTCTCTCCGGGAGGCTTCGGTGGCTACACCTTC
TRBV5-1	TRBJ2-3	.	TRBD2	CASSGASGIAQYF	TGCGCCAGCAGCGGGGCTAGCGGGATCGCGCAGTATTTT
TRBV6-4	TRBJ1-2	.	TRBD1	CASSDGPGQGNGYTF	TGTGCCAGCAGTGACGGACCGGGACAGGGGAATGGCTACACCTTC
TRBV5-1	TRBJ1-2	.	TRBD1	CASSLRPGGGYTF	TGCGCCAGCAGCTTGAGGCCAGGGGGTGGCTACACCTTC
TRBV30	TRBJ1-1	.	TRBD1	CAWRLQGYTEAFF	TGTGCCTGGAGGTTACAGGGGTACACTGAAGCTTTCTTT
TRBV28	TRBJ1-5	.	TRBD1	CASSFRQGKTQPQHF	TGTGCCAGCAGTTTCAGACAGGGAAAAACTCAGCCCCAGCATTTT
TRBV29-1	TRBJ2-3	once	TRBD1	CSAGDRGRVDTQYF	TGCAGCGCAGGGGACAGGGGGCGTGTAGATACGCAGTATTTT
TRBV3-1/TRBV3-2	TRBJ1-5	.	.	CASSLTGVGSNQPQHF	TGTGCCAGCAGCCTGACTGGTGTCGGGAGCAATCAGCCCCAGCATTTT
TRBV6-5	TRBJ2-7	few	.	CASSYEGSPYEQYF	TGTGCCAGCAGTTACGAGGGCAGTCCCTACGAGCAGTACTTC
TRBV9	TRBJ2-7	.	TRBD1	CASSATGTEFYEQYF	TGTGCCAGCAGCGCCACCGGGACAGAGTTCTACGAGCAGTACTTC
TRBV2	TRBJ1-2	.	.	CASSEQGGLSGYTF	TGTGCCAGCAGTGAACAGGGTGGTCTCTCGGGCTACACCTTC